This TCR beta chain was obtained from a study of shared clonotypes between healthy human individuals. V lost 7 bases and J lost 3; bases outside the gene matches: 4. Germline V gene sequence: CDR1 LNHDA, CDR2 SQIVND (reference sequence). The CDR3 runs 15 residues. This table comes from immunoSEQ multiplex PCR, and its TCRdb copy is limited to in-frame clones, with some not included. Among some 650,000 clones, roughly 97% were seen once, and the ten largest hold roughly 0.05%. The chain uses TRBV19 and TRBJ2-2; TRBD2 matches at 11 bases. This receptor was identified in a woman aged 25 to 45 in good health. Source material: naive CD4+ T cells sorted from blood. Subset here: CD45RA+ positively selected. The CDR3 DNA follows: TGTGCCAGTAAGGGACTAGCGGAATACACCGGGGAGCTGTTTTTT. It codes for CASKGLAEYTGELFF.